These T cell receptor beta chains were read from a single sample in a study of cytomegalovirus exposure and HLA in healthy donors. The data were produced by immunoSEQ multiplex PCR, yet TCRdb's version contains in-frame clones alone and is incomplete. The table lists approximately 150,000 clones, approximately 77% of them singletons. Sequencing was done on a sample of PBMCs. These receptors all come from a male donor in good health and CMV-seropositive. The CDR3 runs from the conserved cysteine through the conserved F or W. D genes are given only for firm matches. Size values are once, few and many counts, or a class for expanded clones, and some rows have none.

>TRBV2|TRBJ1-1|NA|NA
TGTGCCAGCAGTGAAGGTAGAGGGTCCACTGAAGCTTTCTTT
CASSEGRGSTEAFF
>TRBV30|TRBJ1-6|NA|NA
TGTGCCTGGGGAGGGGCTCTTAATTCACCCCTCCACTTT
CAWGGALNSPLHF
>TRBV5-6|TRBJ1-1|NA|NA
TGTGCCAGCAGCTCGAGGAACACTGAAGCTTTCTTT
CASSSRNTEAFF
>TRBV27|TRBJ2-2|TRBD2|NA
TGTGCCAGCAGTTCCGGGACTAGATTGTCAGGGGAGCTGTTTTTT
CASSSGTRLSGELFF
>TRBV5-1|TRBJ2-1|NA|once
TGCGCCAGCAGCCCGTCGTGGAGGGGCTCCTACAATGAGCAGTTCTTC
CASSPSWRGSYNEQFF
>TRBV5-4|TRBJ2-2|TRBD1|once
TGTGCCAGCAGGTTACAGGGGGCGGACGGGGAGCTGTTTTTT
CASRLQGADGELFF
>TRBV9|TRBJ2-2|NA|NA
TGTGCCAGCAGCGACCGAGTTACCGGGGAGCTGTTTTTT
CASSDRVTGELFF
>TRBV10-3|TRBJ2-7|TRBD2|few
TGTGCCATCAGTGTCAGCGGGGGCAACGAGCAGTACTTC
CAISVSGGNEQYF
>TRBV7-3|TRBJ2-3|NA|NA
TGTGCCAGCAGCGCAGGGGGCACAGATACGCAGTATTTT
CASSAGGTDTQYF
>TRBV7-3|TRBJ1-2|TRBD1|NA
TGTGCCAGCAGCTCCACGGGCAGGGACAGTGGCTACACCTTC
CASSSTGRDSGYTF
>TRBV2|TRBJ1-2|NA|NA
TGTGCCAGCAGGGGGTTTGAGAGGGATGGCTACACCTTC
CASRGFERDGYTF
>TRBV9|TRBJ1-4|NA|NA
TGTGCCAGCACCCAAACTGGGGTCAGAGGGGAAAAACTGTTTTTT
CASTQTGVRGEKLFF
>TRBV7-9|TRBJ2-4|NA|once
TGTGCCAGCAGCTCGGGAACGGGGAATATTCAGTACTTC
CASSSGTGNIQYF
>TRBV7-9|TRBJ2-3|NA|NA
TGTGCCAGCACCGGTCCCGGAACGGACTTCACAGATACGCAGTATTTT
CASTGPGTDFTDTQYF
>TRBV5-1|TRBJ1-2|TRBD1|NA
TGCGCCAGCAGCTTGAACTTCCCAGGGGGGAACTATGGCTACACCTTC
CASSLNFPGGNYGYTF
>TRBV15|TRBJ2-4|NA|NA
TGTGCCACCAGCCAGAGATCCCCCGGGGGTGCCAAAAACATTCAGTACTTC
CATSQRSPGGAKNIQYF
>TRBV29-1|TRBJ1-5|NA|NA
TGCAGCGCTGGGAGAGGTGGCAATCAGCCCCAGCATTTT
CSAGRGGNQPQHF
>TRBV4-1|TRBJ2-2|TRBD1|NA
TGCGCCAGCAGCCAAAGGGACAGGGGGCTGGAGGAGCTGTTTTTT
CASSQRDRGLEELFF
>TRBV7-9|TRBJ1-1|NA|NA
TGTGCCAGCAGCCCGGCCCGGGGTGTGGCGACTGAAGCTTTCTTT
CASSPARGVATEAFF
>TRBV4-1|TRBJ2-3|TRBD2|NA
TGCGCCAGCAGCCAAGGGGCCGGGCGGGGGATCGGGGATACGCAGTATTTT
CASSQGAGRGIGDTQYF
>TRBV7-8|TRBJ2-1|TRBD2|NA
TGTGCCAGCAGCTCTGTCCCGGGACTAGCGAGCTCGTACAATGAGCAGTTCTTC
CASSSVPGLASSYNEQFF
>TRBV11-2|TRBJ2-1|TRBD2|NA
TGTGCCATCTCGAACCTTGGGGCGGGGGCCTACAATGAGCAGTTCTTC
CAISNLGAGAYNEQFF
>TRBV4-1|TRBJ2-4|TRBD1|NA
TGCGCCAGCAGCCAGGGACAGGGGTCAGGATCTAAAAACATTCAGTACTTC
CASSQGQGSGSKNIQYF
>TRBV13|TRBJ2-7|TRBD1|NA
TGTGCCAGCAGCCTATATGAGGGGGCCGGGGAACAGTACTTC
CASSLYEGAGEQYF
>TRBV5-6|TRBJ2-7|NA|NA
TGTGCCAGCAGCTTTTCATTGAGCTCCTACGAGCAGTACTTC
CASSFSLSSYEQYF
>TRBV27|TRBJ2-7|NA|NA
TGTGCCAGCAGTTTAGAGGGGGGGAGCTCCTACGAGCAGTACTTC
CASSLEGGSSYEQYF
>TRBV12-5|TRBJ2-5|TRBD2|once
TGTGCTAGTGGGCTAGCGGGGGGCCCGGAGACCCAGTACTTC
CASGLAGGPETQYF
>TRBV4-1|TRBJ2-3|NA|NA
TGCGCCAGCAGCCAGGATGGGGCTTTTGCAGATACGCAGTATTTT
CASSQDGAFADTQYF
>TRBV13|TRBJ1-1|NA|few
TGTGCCAGCAGCACACGGGGTCAACAGGGAAAAGAAGCTTTCTTT
CASSTRGQQGKEAFF
>TRBV10-1|TRBJ2-1|TRBD2|NA
TGCGCCAGCAGGACTAGCTTGTCCTACAATGAGCAGTTCTTC
CASRTSLSYNEQFF
>TRBV13|TRBJ2-7|TRBD2|NA
TGTGCCAGCAGCCGAGGGACTAGCGGGGACGGGGAGCAGTACTTC
CASSRGTSGDGEQYF
>TRBV7-2|TRBJ2-3|NA|NA
TGTGCCAGCAGCTACAGGAGGGGGGGTACGCAGTATTTT
CASSYRRGGTQYF
>TRBV4-3|TRBJ1-4|TRBD1|NA
TGCGCCAGCAGCCAAACGAAAGAGTTACCGGGACAGGGGGCAGTACTGTTTTTT
CASSQTKELPGQGAVLFF
>TRBV4-3|TRBJ1-5|NA|NA
TGCGCCAGCAGCCAAGACAGGGATGGAAATCAGCCCCAGCATTTT
CASSQDRDGNQPQHF
>TRBV4-2|TRBJ2-4|NA|NA
TGTGCCAGCAGCTCCCCAGCGAGGGGGGGCAGGGACATTCAGTACTTC
CASSSPARGGRDIQYF
>TRBV10-2|TRBJ1-2|TRBD1|few
TGCGCCAGTTTACAGGGGGCTTGGTATGGCTACACCTTC
CASLQGAWYGYTF
>TRBV7-2|TRBJ2-7|NA|NA
TGTGCCAGCAGCCCCACCCGGGGCTCCTACGAGCAGTACTTC
CASSPTRGSYEQYF
>TRBV7-9|TRBJ2-1|NA|NA
TGTGCCAGCAGCTTAGTAGCCGAGCAGTTCTTC
CASSLVAEQFF
>TRBV5-5|TRBJ2-5|TRBD2|once
TGTGCCAGCAGCCTGGGGACTAGCGGGGTTTGGGAGACCCAGTACTTC
CASSLGTSGVWETQYF
>TRBV4-2|TRBJ2-2|NA|once
TGTGCCAGCAGCCAGATTGGGAGCACCGGGGAGCTGTTTTTT
CASSQIGSTGELFF
>TRBV6-5|TRBJ2-7|NA|NA
TGTGCCAGCAGTTACACTCAGGAAGGCGAGCAGTACTTC
CASSYTQEGEQYF
>TRBV28|TRBJ2-1|TRBD2|NA
TGTGCCAGCTTGCCGGGGGGGGCTAGCTCCTACAATGAGCAGTTCTTC
CASLPGGASSYNEQFF
>TRBV7-2|TRBJ1-2|TRBD1|NA
TGTGCCAGCAGCTTGGGGGACAGGGCTAACTATGGCTACACCTTC
CASSLGDRANYGYTF
>TRBV2|TRBJ2-2|TRBD1|NA
TGTGCCAGCAGGGGACAGGGTACCGGGGAGCTGTTTTTT
CASRGQGTGELFF
>TRBV19|TRBJ1-1|NA|NA
TGTGCCAGCCCCCCCGGGGTGGTCTACACTGAAGCTTTCTTT
CASPPGVVYTEAFF
>TRBV15|TRBJ2-1|TRBD2|NA
TGTGCCACCAGCAGAGCGGGAGGGGGGACTAGCAACAATGAGCAGTTCTTC
CATSRAGGGTSNNEQFF
>TRBV2|TRBJ2-7|NA|medium-sized
TGTGCCAGCAGTGAAGCGGAGGACGACGAGCAGTACTTC
CASSEAEDDEQYF
>TRBV6-5|TRBJ1-2|NA|NA
TGTGCCAGTAAAGACAGGAGCAACTATGGCTACACCTTC
CASKDRSNYGYTF
>TRBV6-5|TRBJ2-4|TRBD1|NA
TGTGCCAGCAGTTACCCCGACAGGGGGGAAAACATTCAGTACTTC
CASSYPDRGENIQYF
>TRBV5-4|TRBJ1-1|TRBD1|NA
TGTGCCAGCAGCTTGGGAGGGGGCATATTGGTCACTGAAGCTTTCTTT
CASSLGGGILVTEAFF
>TRBV6-5|TRBJ1-1|NA|NA
TGTGCCAGCAACGCGGACAGAGAAGCTTTCTTT
CASNADREAFF
>TRBV30|TRBJ1-2|TRBD1|NA
TGTGCCTGGAGTGCCCCGGGACAGGGCAACTATGGCTACACCTTC
CAWSAPGQGNYGYTF
>TRBV6-4|TRBJ2-1|NA|many
TGTGCCAGCAGTGACTCGAGGAAAAGCTCCTACAATGAGCAGTTCTTC
CASSDSRKSSYNEQFF
>TRBV27|TRBJ2-5|NA|NA
TGTGCCAGCAGTCCACGCGGGGAGACCCAGTACTTC
CASSPRGETQYF
>TRBV11-2|TRBJ2-7|TRBD2|NA
TGTGCCAGCAGTAAGCCCCCGGGACTAGCGGTAGTCGAGCAGTACTTC
CASSKPPGLAVVEQYF